These 20 T cell receptor beta chains share one sample of origin, sequenced in a study of blood T cells in healthy people across ages. Combining a sample-barcoded 5' primer with a J-beta primer mix, a second PCR ran for about 6 to 11 cycles. TCRdb ran MiXCR on the 5' RACE reads and lists one entry per CDR3 protein. The sample lists roughly 700,000 distinct CDR3 sequences, 32% occurring once. Specimen: blood. Every receptor here comes from a woman older than 75 in good health.

To note about this clonotype: A read error is possible here, since a much larger clone lies one base away. This chain uses TRBV20-1 with TRBJ2-5; perhaps TRBD2 as D (5 bases). V was pared by 3 bases and J by 13 bases, with 18 bases between. Germline V lookup: CDR1 DFQATT, CDR2 SNEGSKA (reference sequence). CDR3 length equals 12 residues. The CDR3, as DNA: TGCAGTGCTAGTGTGACTAACGATGAGCGGTACTTC. It codes for CSASVTNDERYF.

This rearrangement joins TRBV29-1 to TRBJ2-2; 8 positions match TRBD2. The CDR3 is 17 amino acids. The ends lost 2 bases at V and 1 base at J; junction bases unmatched: 9. From germline, CDR1 is SQVTM and CDR2 ANQGSEA. Written as DNA, the CDR3 is TGCAGCGTTGAAAGAGGGCGGGGGGTAGAGAACACCGGGGAGCTGTTTTTT. The encoded protein is CSVERGRGVENTGELFF.

This clonotype came up a few times. A much more abundant neighbour one base away suggests this may be a read error. The chain uses TRBV4-2 and TRBJ1-2; 9 bases are shared with TRBD1. The CDR3 is 15 residues long. V lost 0 bases, J lost 6 bases, and 5 bases stayed unmatched. CDR1 LGHNA and CDR2 YNFKEQ come from the germline V gene. This CDR3 reads CASSQEDRGDHGYTF. The CDR3 nucleotides are TGTGCCAGCAGCCAAGAGGACAGGGGAGACCATGGCTACACCTTC.

The rearrangement uses TRBV10-3 and TRBJ2-7; D is undetermined. The CDR3 extends over 13 amino acids. The V end lost 5 bases, the J end lost 0 bases, and 8 bases lay between the germline ends. Germline lookup yields CDR1 ENHRY and CDR2 SYGVKD. CDR3 sequence (DNA): TGTGCCATCAGTTCTCCGGACTCCTACGAGCAGTACTTC. Its protein product is CAISSPDSYEQYF.

This clonotype was seen repeatedly, ten times or more. This chain uses TRBV20-1 with TRBJ2-7, with TRBD1 matching over 7 bases. The ends lost 3 bases at V and 2 bases at J; junction bases unmatched: 7. The CDR3 covers 14 residues. Germline CDR1 DFQATT, CDR2 SNEGSKA (reference sequence). The CDR3 is CSASIRQGPYEQYF. The CDR3 nucleotides read TGCAGTGCTAGCATAAGACAGGGACCCTACGAGCAGTACTTC.

This clonotype was seen many times. The V call is TRBV6-5, the J call TRBJ2-5; D is ambiguous. This CDR3 has 14 residues. Trimming removed 2 bases from V and 2 bases from J, with 9 bases in between. Per the germline V gene, CDR1 is MNHEY and CDR2 is SVGAGI. As DNA, the CDR3 is TGTGCCAGCAGTTACATACAGACACAAGAGACCCAGTACTTC. As protein: CASSYIQTQETQYF.

With regard to this clonotype: Being one base from a much bigger clone, this may be a read error. The chain joins TRBV20-1 to TRBJ2-3; D gene unclear. The ends were cut back, 5 bases at V and 3 bases at J, with 21 bases in the middle. From germline, CDR1 is DFQATT and CDR2 SNEGSKA (reference sequence). This CDR3 has 16 residues. In DNA form, the CDR3 reads TGCAGTGCTGGCGCCCCTGGTTTATGGGTAACAGATACGCAGTATTTT. Its translation: CSAGAPGLWVTDTQYF.

This clonotype was observed a few times. The chain is built from TRBV15 and TRBJ2-2; TRBD2 matches 7 bases. Germline V lookup: CDR1 LNHNV, CDR2 YYDKDF (reference sequence). With V trimmed by 7 bases and J by 8 bases, 10 bases remained unmatched. CDR3 length: 14 residues. The CDR3 DNA is TGTGCCACCAACCAATGGGGGAGGGTTGGGGAGCTGTTTTTT. Protein product: CATNQWGRVGELFF.

There are many counts of this clonotype. The chain links TRBV29-1 to TRBJ2-3; D is perhaps TRBD2 (6 bases). The CDR3 runs 14 residues. Trimming left V 0 bases short and J 2 bases short, with 9 bases between. The germline gives CDR1 SQVTM, CDR2 ANQGSEA. CDR3 sequence reads: CSVEEGGVTDTQYF. In DNA, the CDR3 is TGCAGCGTTGAAGAGGGGGGAGTCACAGATACGCAGTATTTT.

For this clonotype: A clone one base away is much larger, so this may be a read error. The chain combines TRBV29-1 with TRBJ2-5; TRBD1 matches at 9 bases. The J segment lost 11 bases and the V segment lost 6 bases, leaving 10 bases of the junction unmatched. CDR1 is SQVTM and CDR2 is ANQGSEA in the germline V gene. The CDR3 has 12 amino acids. CDR3 bases: TGCAGCGTCTCGGGACAGGGAAAGGAGCAGTACTTC. It encodes CSVSGQGKEQYF.

CDR3 region: CAISPRLAGSYNEQFF. DNA of the CDR3: TGTGCCATCAGTCCCCGACTAGCGGGAAGCTACAATGAGCAGTTCTTC. The chain has TRBV10-3 and TRBJ2-1, with TRBD2 matching 11 bases. Per the germline V gene, CDR1 is ENHRY and CDR2 is SYGVKD. After removal of 5 bases from V and 3 bases from J, the junction contained 6 bases not matched to a gene. CDR3 length: 16 amino acids.

Notes on this clonotype: A clone one base away is much larger, so this may be a read error. The chain recombines TRBV7-6 with TRBJ2-1; D is possibly TRBD1 (5 bases). The V and J ends lost 5 bases and 6 bases respectively, with 14 bases between them. This CDR3 spans 14 amino acids. Germline V gives CDR1 SGHVS, CDR2 FNYEAQ. The CDR3 loop is CASSPLGASNEQFF. The CDR3 nucleotides read TGTGCCAGCAGCCCTCTTGGGGCAAGCAATGAGCAGTTCTTC.

This chain connects TRBV6-1 to TRBJ1-1; the D is unclear. Germline CDR1 is MNHNS and CDR2 is SASEGT. Between the trimmed V and J ends, which lost 8 bases and 4 bases, there was a span of 14 bases. The CDR3 sequence is 13 residues long. As DNA, the CDR3 is TGTGCCAGCGGACGGATGACGGGCACTGAAGCTTTCTTT. Translation: CASGRMTGTEAFF.

The genes are TRBV4-1 and TRBJ1-1, with D perhaps TRBD1 (6 bases). Germline CDR1 and CDR2: MGHRA and YSYEKL. Trimming took 3 bases from V and 1 from J, leaving 9 bases between them. The CDR3 covers 14 residues. The CDR3 DNA reads TGCGCCAGCAGCCACACAGGGCCGAACACTGAAGCTTTCTTT. Residues: CASSHTGPNTEAFF.

V gene TRBV12-3 or TRBV12-4 combines with J gene TRBJ2-4, with TRBD2 matching over 7 bases. The J call may be mistaken, given a closer DNA end match to TRBJ2-7. The CDR3 loop spans 11 amino acids. The DNA for the CDR3 is TGTGCCAGCAGGGTAGCGGGCGAGCAGTACTTC. Translating gives CASRVAGEQYF.

This clonotype was counted between two and nine times. The chain joins TRBV12-3 or TRBV12-4 to TRBJ2-2, with 11 nucleotides matching TRBD2. This CDR3 is 18 amino acids long. J lost 0 bases, V lost 5 bases, and 8 bases had no gene match. The CDR3 bases are TGTGCCAGCAGTGCCCTAGCGGGGGGTCGCGCGAACACCGGGGAGCTGTTTTTT. Its translation is CASSALAGGRANTGELFF.

With respect to this clonotype: Possible read error: a much larger clone is one base away. The gene calls are TRBV12-3 or TRBV12-4 and TRBJ2-1, with D unresolved. This CDR3 comprises 12 residues. The CDR3 spells CASSFKGNERFF. The CDR3 DNA sequence: TGTGCCAGCAGTTTTAAGGGTAATGAGCGGTTCTTC.

To note about this clonotype: A much larger clone lies one base from this, so it may be a read error. The chain carries TRBV18 and TRBJ2-7; a weak D match, TRBD1 (6 bases). Germline CDR1 KGHSH, CDR2 LQKENI. This CDR3 has 13 amino acids. The chain's CDR3 is CASSARDIYQQYF. As DNA, the CDR3 is TGTGCCAGCTCCGCCCGGGACATCTACCAGCAGTACTTC. Together with reference TRBV18 and TRBJ2-7, the CDR3 gives the full variable domain: NAGVMQNPRHLVRRRGQEARLRCSPMKGHSHVYWYRQLPEEGLKFMVYLQKENIIDESGMPKERFSAEFPKEGPSILRIQQVVRGDSAAYFCASSARDIYQQYFGPGTRLTVT.

The chain links TRBV5-1 to TRBJ2-1; 12 bases align to TRBD2. The J call may be mistaken, given a closer DNA end match to TRBJ2-7. Germline V lookup: CDR1 SGHRS, CDR2 YFSETQ. The CDR3 is made up of 17 amino acids. The DNA for the CDR3 is TGCGCCAGCAGCCTTTACGGGACTAGCGGGTTCACCTACGAGCAGTACTTC. This encodes CASSLYGTSGFTYEQYF.

In this sample, this clonotype turned up many times. This chain links TRBV6-1 with TRBJ2-1; D may match TRBD1 or TRBD2 (6 bases each). Germline values: CDR1 MNHNS, CDR2 SASEGT. The CDR3 totals 17 residues. V gave up 6 bases and J gave up 1 base, with 19 bases separating them. CDR3 DNA sequence: TGTGCCAGCAGGAAGTCAGGGGCGGCGGGGTCCTACAATGAGCAGTTCTTC. Amino acids: CASRKSGAAGSYNEQFF.